Listed below are T cell receptor beta chains from one sample, sequenced in a study of OX40 agonist ivuxolimab in advanced cancers. Measured with immunoSEQ multiplex PCR; TCRdb has only the in-frame clones, and not every one. The sample has about 66,000 clones, around 85% seen once; the top ten hold under 4.5%. Sequenced material: CD4+ or CD8+ T cells sorted from blood, taken in a trial of the OX40 agonist ivuxolimab. The origin of the receptors is an adult with an advanced solid tumor such as melanoma, head and neck, liver or kidney cancer. CDR3s include the opening cysteine and the closing phenylalanine or tryptophan. The D gene is left open where the match is weak. Size is omitted from some rows. Given values are once, few, many or a class for expanded clones.

CDR3nt: TGTGCCAGCAGCTCGGGGACTAGCGGGGGCCGAAATGAGCAGTTCTTC; CDR3aa: CASSSGTSGGRNEQFF; v_gene: TRBV9; j_gene: TRBJ2-1; abundance: NA; d_gene: TRBD2
CDR3nt: TGTGCCAGCAGGCTATGGAGTTCCTACGAGCAGTACTTC; CDR3aa: CASRLWSSYEQYF; v_gene: TRBV5-4; j_gene: TRBJ2-7; abundance: NA; d_gene: NA
CDR3nt: TGTGCCAGCAGGGGGACGGTGAACACTGAAGCTTTCTTT; CDR3aa: CASRGTVNTEAFF; v_gene: TRBV28; j_gene: TRBJ1-1; abundance: NA; d_gene: NA
CDR3nt: TGTGCCAGTAGTGAGACAGGGCGCACAGATACGCAGTATTTT; CDR3aa: CASSETGRTDTQYF; v_gene: TRBV19; j_gene: TRBJ2-3; abundance: once; d_gene: TRBD1
CDR3nt: TGTGCCTGGACTCCCTCGACTGAAGCTTTCTTT; CDR3aa: CAWTPSTEAFF; v_gene: TRBV30; j_gene: TRBJ1-1; abundance: NA; d_gene: NA
CDR3nt: TGTGCCAGCAGTGAAGCGGGGGGCAACTCCTACGAGCAGTACTTC; CDR3aa: CASSEAGGNSYEQYF; v_gene: TRBV2; j_gene: TRBJ2-7; abundance: NA; d_gene: NA
CDR3nt: TGTGCCAGCAGCGTAAATGGTTGGGCAGGCGTGAATGAGCAGTTCTTC; CDR3aa: CASSVNGWAGVNEQFF; v_gene: TRBV9; j_gene: TRBJ2-1; abundance: NA; d_gene: NA
CDR3nt: TGTGCCGTCTCAAGGAGGGAGGGTGGCTACACCTTC; CDR3aa: CAVSRREGGYTF; v_gene: TRBV30; j_gene: TRBJ1-2; abundance: NA; d_gene: NA
CDR3nt: TGTGCCAGCAAAACCTCCCAGGGTGCGACCCAGTACTTC; CDR3aa: CASKTSQGATQYF; v_gene: TRBV6-5; j_gene: TRBJ2-5; abundance: NA; d_gene: NA
CDR3nt: TGTGCCAGCAGCTATTCCGGGACTAGCGGGCTCCGCGAGCAGTACTTC; CDR3aa: CASSYSGTSGLREQYF; v_gene: TRBV7-9; j_gene: TRBJ2-7; abundance: NA; d_gene: TRBD2
CDR3nt: TGTGCCAGCAGCGTAGCCGCGGGGGGCCGTTACAATGAGCAGTTCTTC; CDR3aa: CASSVAAGGRYNEQFF; v_gene: TRBV9; j_gene: TRBJ2-1; abundance: NA; d_gene: TRBD2
CDR3nt: TGTGCCAGCAGCCCCCCTAGCGGGGGTTACAATGAGCAGTTCTTC; CDR3aa: CASSPPSGGYNEQFF; v_gene: TRBV11-2; j_gene: TRBJ2-1; abundance: NA; d_gene: TRBD2
CDR3nt: TGTGCCAGCAGCAGACCGGGACAGGGGTCGTACGAGCAGTACTTC; CDR3aa: CASSRPGQGSYEQYF; v_gene: TRBV6-6; j_gene: TRBJ2-7; abundance: NA; d_gene: TRBD1
CDR3nt: TGTGCCAGCACCTCAACAGGGGTAAAGCAGCCCCAGCATTTT; CDR3aa: CASTSTGVKQPQHF; v_gene: TRBV28; j_gene: TRBJ1-5; abundance: once; d_gene: TRBD1
CDR3nt: TGTGCCAGCAGGGCGGGGCTCACTGAAGCTTTCTTT; CDR3aa: CASRAGLTEAFF; v_gene: TRBV27; j_gene: TRBJ1-1; abundance: NA; d_gene: NA
CDR3nt: TGCGCCAGCAGCCAAGACCGGTTGGCTACTGACTACGAGCAGTACTTC; CDR3aa: CASSQDRLATDYEQYF; v_gene: TRBV4-1; j_gene: TRBJ2-7; abundance: few; d_gene: NA
CDR3nt: TGTGCCACCCAGCGTCCAGCCGGATCCTACAATGAGCAGTTCTTC; CDR3aa: CATQRPAGSYNEQFF; v_gene: TRBV6-5; j_gene: TRBJ2-1; abundance: NA; d_gene: NA
CDR3nt: TGCGCCAGCAGCCCGGGAGGACAGGACAATTCACCCCTCCACTTT; CDR3aa: CASSPGGQDNSPLHF; v_gene: TRBV5-1; j_gene: TRBJ1-6; abundance: NA; d_gene: TRBD1
CDR3nt: TGTGCCAGCAGCCCCCACTTCTCCAATGAGCAGTTCTTC; CDR3aa: CASSPHFSNEQFF; v_gene: TRBV9; j_gene: TRBJ2-1; abundance: NA; d_gene: NA